This entry lists 16 T cell receptor beta chains sequenced from one sample in a study of vaccination and CD4 T cells after COVID-19. In TCRdb, the PCR reads were re-called with MiXCR into one record per CDR3 protein. The sample has some 16,000 distinct CDR3 sequences, 66% seen once. This material consisted of CD4+ T cells from blood, taken after SARS-CoV-2 vaccination. The receptors come from a human donor who had recovered from COVID-19.

The V call is TRBV6-1, the J call TRBJ2-7; no clear D gene. The germline V gene encodes CDR1 MNHNS and CDR2 SASEGT. CDR3 length equals 15 residues. The ends were cut back, 7 bases at V and 11 bases at J, with 27 bases in the middle. The CDR3 loop reads CASIKYPHWAFTEYF. In DNA form, the CDR3 reads TGTGCCAGCATTAAATATCCCCATTGGGCCTTCACGGAGTACTTC.

Here the CDR3 DNA reads TGTGCCAGCACCCTACTAAGAGGGGGGGGCCAAGAGACCCAGTACTTC. It encodes CASTLLRGGGQETQYF. This chain joins TRBV6-1 and TRBJ2-5; D may be TRBD2 (7 bases). The V end was cut by 7 bases, the J end by 1 base, with 19 bases between. This CDR3 spans 16 amino acids. Germline lookup yields CDR1 MNHNS and CDR2 SASEGT.

The chain recombines TRBV28 with TRBJ1-3; D may be TRBD1 (5 bases). Germline lookup yields CDR1 MDHEN and CDR2 SYDVKM. Trimming shortened V by 8 bases and J by 2 bases, and 13 bases separated the two germline ends. This CDR3 comprises 14 residues. CDR3 in amino acids: CASGSPGAGNTIYF. The DNA for the CDR3 is TGTGCCAGCGGATCCCCGGGGGCTGGAAACACCATATATTTT.

This rearrangement joins TRBV19 to TRBJ2-5, with 8 bases matching TRBD2. V lost 6 bases, J lost 5 bases, and 11 bases stayed unmatched. The CDR3 covers 15 residues. Germline-derived CDR1 and CDR2 are LNHDA and SQIVND (reference sequence). CDR3 sequence reads: CASRSAGRASETQYF. CDR3 in DNA: TGTGCCAGTAGGTCCGCCGGGAGGGCCAGTGAGACCCAGTACTTC.

CDR3 in amino acids: CASSLYASGPGTDTQYF. CDR3 nucleotide sequence: TGTGCCAGCAGTTTGTACGCTAGCGGGCCTGGCACAGATACGCAGTATTTT. The chain carries TRBV27 and TRBJ2-3; TRBD2 agrees at 8 bases. The CDR3 covers 17 residues. V lost 3 bases, J lost 1 base, and 9 bases stayed unmatched. Germline CDR1 is MNHEY and CDR2 is SMNVEV (reference sequence).

V gene TRBV20-1 combines with J gene TRBJ1-6; the D is unclear. This CDR3 is 11 amino acids long. CDR1 DFQATT and CDR2 SNEGSKA come from the germline V gene (reference sequence). Trimming took off 5 bases at V and 10 bases at J, with 9 bases between the two ends. This chain's CDR3 is CSAYKGSPLHF. The CDR3 DNA reads TGCAGTGCTTATAAGGGATCACCCCTCCACTTT.

This clonotype was counted only a few times. This sequence joins TRBV7-8 and TRBJ1-3, with D uncertain. Trimming removed 1 base from V and 4 bases from J, with 11 bases in between. The CDR3 sequence is 15 residues long. Germline CDR1 is SGHVS and CDR2 is FQNEAQ. The DNA of the CDR3 is TGTGCCAGCAGCTTAGGGATAGGATCCGGAAACACCATATATTTT. The encoded protein is CASSLGIGSGNTIYF.

The V and J genes are TRBV28 and TRBJ2-3; D possibly corresponds to TRBD2 (5 bases). V lost 4 bases to trimming and J lost 4 bases, with 12 bases between them. Germline assignment: CDR1 MDHEN and CDR2 SYDVKM. This CDR3 contains 14 residues. The CDR3 loop reads CASSWTFSADTQYF. Here the CDR3 DNA reads TGTGCCAGCAGTTGGACTTTCTCGGCAGATACGCAGTATTTT.

The chain employs TRBV20-1 and TRBJ1-1; D unclear. Looked up from germline, CDR1 is DFQATT and CDR2 is SNEGSKA (reference sequence). The CDR3 is made up of 13 amino acids. Trimming left V 6 bases short and J 0 bases short, with 11 bases between. The chain's CDR3 is CSAEALLNTEAFF. The CDR3 nucleotides read TGCAGTGCCGAAGCACTCCTGAACACTGAAGCTTTCTTT.

The table lists this clonotype with a few counts. The genes are TRBV27 and TRBJ1-1; the D is unclear. V was shortened by 0 bases and J by 0 bases, with 14 bases between the two germline ends. The CDR3 is 17 residues long. Germline CDR1 reads MNHEY; CDR2 reads SMNVEV (reference sequence). The CDR3 loop reads CASSLSIPGGLNTEAFF. The CDR3 bases are TGTGCCAGCAGTTTATCGATACCAGGCGGACTGAACACTGAAGCTTTCTTT.

The J gene is TRBJ2-7, the V gene TRBV28; TRBD2 agrees at 9 bases. The CDR3 is made up of 15 amino acids. V was clipped by 4 bases and J by 0 bases; unmatched bases: 4. Germline V gene lookup returns CDR1 MDHEN and CDR2 SYDVKM. CDR3 DNA: TGTGCCAGCAGTTCAATAGCGGGGGTCTCCTACGAGCAGTACTTC. Its protein is CASSSIAGVSYEQYF.

The genes are TRBV28 and TRBJ2-3, with 12 bases that match TRBD2. Germline trimming cut 4 bases from V and 6 bases from J; bases unmatched to any gene: 11. This CDR3 is 17 amino acids long. CDR1 is MDHEN and CDR2 is SYDVKM in the germline V gene. In nucleotides, the CDR3 is TGTGCCAGCAGTTCAAGACTAGCGGGAGCCCGGGGGGATACGCAGTATTTT. Translation gives CASSSRLAGARGDTQYF.

The chain uses TRBV20-1 and TRBJ2-3; the D gene is possibly TRBD2 (6 bases). With 6 bases removed from V and 0 bases from J, the gap between germline ends came to 22 bases. CDR1 and CDR2 from the germline V gene are DFQATT and SNEGSKA (reference sequence). This CDR3 region has 17 residues. CDR3 in DNA: TGCAGTGCCGCAAAGGGACTTTACAACCCTAGCACAGATACGCAGTATTTT. Translation gives CSAAKGLYNPSTDTQYF.

This chain connects TRBV28 to TRBJ2-5; tentatively, D is TRBD1 or TRBD2 (5 bases each). The CDR3 extends over 13 amino acids. Per the germline V gene, CDR1 is MDHEN and CDR2 is SYDVKM. V lost 3 bases and J lost 6, with 11 bases in between. The CDR3 is CASSFGAVKTQYF. In DNA form, the CDR3 reads TGTGCCAGCAGTTTCGGGGCGGTGAAGACCCAGTACTTC.

Note on this clonotype: At one boundary the junction diverges from the germline segment, which might be a read error. The chain is built from TRBV12-3 or TRBV12-4 and TRBJ2-5; 9 bases are a match to TRBD2. The CDR3 length is 16 residues. The CDR3 region is CASSLGSGSFGETPYF. The CDR3 DNA reads TGTGCCAGCAGTTTAGGTAGCGGGAGTTTCGGGGAGACCCCGTACTTC.

This clonotype was seen only a few times. The rearrangement links TRBV20-1 to TRBJ1-2; the D is unclear. The CDR3 covers 14 residues. V was cut by 3 bases and J by 3 bases, with 14 bases left in between. Germline values: CDR1 DFQATT, CDR2 SNEGSKA (reference sequence). This CDR3 is CSASNTALDYGYTF. The CDR3 DNA reads TGCAGTGCTAGTAATACAGCCCTGGACTATGGCTACACCTTC.